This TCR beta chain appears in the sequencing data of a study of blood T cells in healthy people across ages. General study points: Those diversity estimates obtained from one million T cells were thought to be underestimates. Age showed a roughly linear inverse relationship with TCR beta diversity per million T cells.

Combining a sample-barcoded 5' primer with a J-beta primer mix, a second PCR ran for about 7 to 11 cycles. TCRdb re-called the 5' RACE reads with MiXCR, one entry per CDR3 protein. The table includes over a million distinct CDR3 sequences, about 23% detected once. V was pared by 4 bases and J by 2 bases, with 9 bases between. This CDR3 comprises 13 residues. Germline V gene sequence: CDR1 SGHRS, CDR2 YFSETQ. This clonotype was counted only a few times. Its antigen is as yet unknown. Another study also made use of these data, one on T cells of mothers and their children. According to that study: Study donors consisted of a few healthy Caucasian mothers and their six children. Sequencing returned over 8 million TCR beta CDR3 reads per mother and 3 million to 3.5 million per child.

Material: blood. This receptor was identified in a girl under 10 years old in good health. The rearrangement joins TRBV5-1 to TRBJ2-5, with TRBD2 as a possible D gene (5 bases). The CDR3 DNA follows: TGCGCCAGCAGCGGACCGGGACAAGAGACCCAGTACTTC. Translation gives CASSGPGQETQYF.